This T cell receptor beta chain was recorded in a study of blood T cells in healthy people across ages. The CDR3 covers 13 residues. CDR1 is SGDLS and CDR2 is YYNGEE in the germline V gene. A word on this clonotype: One junction end does not reproduce the germline sequence, and a read error may be involved.

The authors ran a second PCR of roughly 6 to 12 cycles using a sample-barcoded 5' primer and a J-beta primer mix. TCRdb reprocessed the 5' RACE reads with MiXCR, giving one entry per CDR3 protein. This sample carries some 1.5 million distinct CDR3 sequences, roughly 30% of them seen once, and the ten largest clones take over 7%. Sequenced input: blood. V and J are TRBV9 and TRBJ2-3; the D is unclear. This receptor was identified in a woman in her thirties in good health. The CDR3 reads CTSSVVSTDTQYF. CDR3 bases: TGTACCAGCAGCGTCGTAAGCACAGATACGCAGTATTTT.